This T cell receptor (beta chain) was recovered during a study of CXCR3-negative and CXCR3-positive naive CD8 T cells (dated by TCRdb to between 2018 and 2020). A note on the overall study: In total, approximately 130 million TRB reads were obtained, corresponding to roughly 1.5 +/- 0.3 million reads per library. Diversity and physicochemical repertoire analyses covered under twelve donors pooled from two independent experiments. TRBV-TRBJ cluster analysis included naive subsets from several donors and memory cells from 3 donors. Paper-wide results and their limitations: Compared with CXCR3-negative naive cells, CXCR3-positive naive cells had TRB CDR3s with higher hydrophobicity (lower Kidera factor 4), lower energy, and higher strength and volume indices. Freshly isolated PBMCs were used for most assays because CXCR3 expression partially decreased after cryopreservation. Within the same donor, TRBV-TRBJ usage looked similar between naive CXCR3-negative and CXCR3-positive cells, but memory cells had distinct patterns. Both naive subsets had comparably high repertoire diversity, while memory CD8+ T cells had much lower repertoire diversity. Because surface CD5, which has been linked to self-reactivity in mice, was comparable between naive subsets, TCR interaction strength was also inferred from TRB CDR3 physicochemical properties.

Taken from cysteine to phenylalanine, the CDR3 has 12 residues. The DNA is not on file. The CDR1 and CDR2 encoded by the germline V gene are MGHDK and SYGVNS. The reads were generated on a NextSeq 550. The Human TCR Profiling Kit (MiLaboratory) was used to prepare UMI-labeled 5' RACE TRB cDNA libraries. cDNA synthesis used the entire amount of extracted RNA, and PCR amplification then used the entire amount of cDNA produced. The libraries were made side by side, with each library going through the same number of PCR cycles. Concerning the study's data processing: MIGEC and MiXCR extracted about 50,000 +/- 10,000 unique UMI-labeled TRB cDNA molecules per library, requiring at least two reads per UMI. Each library averaged 40,000 +/- 10,000 functional in-frame TRB CDR3 nucleotide clonotypes without stop codons. After downsampling to 5000 UMI-labeled TRB molecules per sample, diversity metrics such as normalized Shannon-Wiener and Chao1 were calculated in VDJtools. VDJtools computed clonotype-size-weighted physicochemical properties of the central five CDR3 residues: interaction energy, strength, volume and Kidera factor 4. The reads were reprocessed in TCRdb, with one entry per CDR3 protein sequence and no accompanying DNA. In this record, the V and J calls reflect TCRdb's handling and not the investigators' own analysis. This sample's clone table shows some 100,000 distinct CDR3 sequences. 0.36% of the sample belongs to the ten largest clones.

Each CD8+ T cell subset was flow-sorted in triplicate, and 300,000 cells per subset were placed directly into RLT lysis buffer. Naive CD8+ T cells were defined stringently as CD45RO-CCR7+CD27+CD95- to exclude memory contaminants. Peripheral blood mononuclear cells were isolated from buffy coats by standard density gradient centrifugation. A FACSAria III was used to flow-sort naive CXCR3-negative and CXCR3-positive CD8+ T cells. An RNeasy Mini Kit was used to extract total RNA from the sorted cells. As for this clonotype: Its antigen remains undetermined.

The sample comprised naive CXCR3+ CD8+ T cells from blood. Explained via the paper, the cell subset or site label denotes: CD45RO-CCR7+CD27+CD95- naive CD8+ T cells expressing CXCR3 (TNR3+). The sequence was obtained from a human donor in good health. Some clones in this sample may be carry-over from other donors' samples. The rearrangement joined TRBV25-1 to TRBJ1-2. CDR3 loop: CASSYSWYGYTF.